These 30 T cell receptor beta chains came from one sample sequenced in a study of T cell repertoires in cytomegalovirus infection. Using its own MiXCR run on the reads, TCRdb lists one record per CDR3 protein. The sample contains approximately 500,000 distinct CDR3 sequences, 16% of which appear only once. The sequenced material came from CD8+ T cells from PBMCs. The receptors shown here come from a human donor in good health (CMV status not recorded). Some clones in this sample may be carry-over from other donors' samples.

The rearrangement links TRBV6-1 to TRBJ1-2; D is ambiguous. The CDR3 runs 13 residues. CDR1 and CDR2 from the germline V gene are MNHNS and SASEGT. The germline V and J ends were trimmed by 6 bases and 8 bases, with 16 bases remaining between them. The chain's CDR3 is CASSFAPVRGYTF. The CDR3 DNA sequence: TGTGCCAGCAGCTTTGCCCCGGTCCGGGGCTACACCTTC.

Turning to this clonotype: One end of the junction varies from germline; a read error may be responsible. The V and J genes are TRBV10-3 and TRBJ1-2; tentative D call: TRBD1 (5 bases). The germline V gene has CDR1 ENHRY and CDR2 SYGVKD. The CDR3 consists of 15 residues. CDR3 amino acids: CAISDSTVCLPGYTF. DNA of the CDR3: TGTGCCATAAGTGACTCGACAGTGTGCTTGCCTGGCTACACCTTC.

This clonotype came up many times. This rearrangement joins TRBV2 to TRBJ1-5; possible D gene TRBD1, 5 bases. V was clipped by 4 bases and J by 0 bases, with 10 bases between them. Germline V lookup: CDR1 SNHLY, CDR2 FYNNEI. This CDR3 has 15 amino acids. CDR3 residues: CASSVRQISNQPQHF. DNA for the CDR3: TGTGCCAGCAGTGTAAGACAGATTAGCAATCAGCCCCAGCATTTT.

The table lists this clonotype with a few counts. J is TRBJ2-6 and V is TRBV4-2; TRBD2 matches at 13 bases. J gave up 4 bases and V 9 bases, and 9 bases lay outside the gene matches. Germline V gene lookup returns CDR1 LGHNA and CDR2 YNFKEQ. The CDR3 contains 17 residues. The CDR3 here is CASRTSGSALGANVLTF. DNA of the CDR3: TGTGCCAGTAGGACTAGCGGGAGTGCTCTCGGGGCCAACGTCCTGACTTTC.

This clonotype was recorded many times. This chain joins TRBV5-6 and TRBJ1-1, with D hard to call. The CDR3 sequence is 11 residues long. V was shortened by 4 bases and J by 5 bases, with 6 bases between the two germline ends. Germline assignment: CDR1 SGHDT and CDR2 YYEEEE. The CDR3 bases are TGTGCCAGCAGCCACGGGACTGAAGCTTTCTTT. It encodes CASSHGTEAFF.

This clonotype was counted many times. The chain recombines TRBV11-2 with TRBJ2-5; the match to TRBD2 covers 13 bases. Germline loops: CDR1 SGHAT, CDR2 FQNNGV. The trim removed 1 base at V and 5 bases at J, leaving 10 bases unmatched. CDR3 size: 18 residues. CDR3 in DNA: TGTGCCAGCAGCTTAGTGGGACTAGCGGGGTTGCGGTCCGAGACCCAGTACTTC. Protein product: CASSLVGLAGLRSETQYF. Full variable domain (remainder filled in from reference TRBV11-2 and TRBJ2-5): EAGVAQSPRYKIIEKRQSVAFWCNPISGHATLYWYQQILGQGPKLLIQFQNNGVVDDSQLPKDRFSAERLKGVDSTLKIQPAKLEDSAVYLCASSLVGLAGLRSETQYFGPGTRLLVL.

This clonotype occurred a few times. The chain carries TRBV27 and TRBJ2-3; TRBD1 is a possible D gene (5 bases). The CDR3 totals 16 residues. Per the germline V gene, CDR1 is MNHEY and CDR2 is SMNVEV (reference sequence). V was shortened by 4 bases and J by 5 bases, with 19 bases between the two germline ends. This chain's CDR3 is CASSSPQRQGRDTQYF. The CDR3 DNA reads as TGTGCCAGCAGTTCCCCCCAGCGCCAGGGAAGAGATACGCAGTATTTT.

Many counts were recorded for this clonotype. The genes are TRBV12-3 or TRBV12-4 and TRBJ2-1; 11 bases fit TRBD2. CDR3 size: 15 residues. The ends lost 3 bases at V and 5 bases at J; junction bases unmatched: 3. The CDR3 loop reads CASSFVAGGNNEQFF. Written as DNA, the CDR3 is TGTGCCAGCAGTTTCGTAGCGGGGGGGAACAATGAGCAGTTCTTC.

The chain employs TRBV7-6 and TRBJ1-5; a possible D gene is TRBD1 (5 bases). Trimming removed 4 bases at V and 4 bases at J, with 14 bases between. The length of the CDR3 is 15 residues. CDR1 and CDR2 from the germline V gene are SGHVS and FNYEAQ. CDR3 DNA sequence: TGTGCCAGCAGCTCCGGCTCCGGGGGGAATCAGCCCCAGCATTTT. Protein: CASSSGSGGNQPQHF.

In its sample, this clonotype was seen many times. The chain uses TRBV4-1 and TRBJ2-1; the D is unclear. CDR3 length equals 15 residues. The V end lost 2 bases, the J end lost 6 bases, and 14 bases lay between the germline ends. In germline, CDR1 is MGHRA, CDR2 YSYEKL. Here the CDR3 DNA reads TGCGCCAGCAGCCAAAATGGCCTTCACAGCAATGAGCAGTTCTTC. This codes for CASSQNGLHSNEQFF.

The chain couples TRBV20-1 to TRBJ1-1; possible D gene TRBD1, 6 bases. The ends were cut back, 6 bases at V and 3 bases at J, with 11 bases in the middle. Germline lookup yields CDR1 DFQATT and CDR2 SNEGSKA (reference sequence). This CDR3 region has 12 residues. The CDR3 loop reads CSARDTHTEAFF. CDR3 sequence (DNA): TGCAGTGCCAGGGACACCCACACTGAAGCTTTCTTT.

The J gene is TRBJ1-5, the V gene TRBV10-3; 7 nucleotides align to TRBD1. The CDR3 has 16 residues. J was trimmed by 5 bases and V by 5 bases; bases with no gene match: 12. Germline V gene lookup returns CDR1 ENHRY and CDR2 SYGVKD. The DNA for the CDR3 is TGTGCCATCAGTAATTTTCGGGAAAGGGGGCATCAGCCCCAGCATTTT. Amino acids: CAISNFRERGHQPQHF.

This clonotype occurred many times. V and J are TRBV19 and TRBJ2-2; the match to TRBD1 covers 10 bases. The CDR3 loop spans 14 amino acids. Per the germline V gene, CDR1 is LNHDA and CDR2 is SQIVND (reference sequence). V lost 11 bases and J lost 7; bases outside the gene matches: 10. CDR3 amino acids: CASQGTGEIGELFF. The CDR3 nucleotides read TGTGCCTCCCAGGGGACAGGGGAAATCGGGGAGCTGTTTTTT.

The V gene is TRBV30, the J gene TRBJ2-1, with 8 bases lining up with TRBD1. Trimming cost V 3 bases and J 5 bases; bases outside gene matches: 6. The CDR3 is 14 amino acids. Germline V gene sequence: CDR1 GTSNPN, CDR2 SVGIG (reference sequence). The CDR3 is CAWSPPRGHNEQFF. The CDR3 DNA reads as TGTGCCTGGAGCCCCCCCAGGGGGCACAATGAGCAGTTCTTC. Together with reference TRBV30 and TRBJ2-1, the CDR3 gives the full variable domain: SQTIHQWPATLVQPVGSPLSLECTVEGTSNPNLYWYRQAAGRGLQLLFYSVGIGQISSEVPQNLSASRPQDRQFILSSKKLLLSDSGFYLCAWSPPRGHNEQFFGPGTRLTVL.

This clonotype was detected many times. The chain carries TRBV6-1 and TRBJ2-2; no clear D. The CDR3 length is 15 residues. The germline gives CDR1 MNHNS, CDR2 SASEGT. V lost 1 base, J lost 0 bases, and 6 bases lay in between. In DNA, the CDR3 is TGTGCCAGCAGTGAAGACGGATCGAACACCGGGGAGCTGTTTTTT. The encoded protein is CASSEDGSNTGELFF.

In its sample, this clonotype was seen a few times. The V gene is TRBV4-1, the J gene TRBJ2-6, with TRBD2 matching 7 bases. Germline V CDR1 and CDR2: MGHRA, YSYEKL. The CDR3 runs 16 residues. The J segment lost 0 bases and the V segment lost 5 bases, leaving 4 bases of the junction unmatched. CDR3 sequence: CASSEGRDSGANVLTF. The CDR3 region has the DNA TGCGCCAGCAGCGAGGGGAGGGACTCTGGGGCCAACGTCCTGACTTTC.

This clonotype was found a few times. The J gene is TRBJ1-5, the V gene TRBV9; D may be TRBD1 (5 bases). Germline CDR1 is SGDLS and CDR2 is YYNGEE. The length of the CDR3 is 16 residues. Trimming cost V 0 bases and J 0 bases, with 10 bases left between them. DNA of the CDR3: TGTGCCAGCAGCGTAGGGGGGGACTATAGCAATCAGCCCCAGCATTTT. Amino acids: CASSVGGDYSNQPQHF. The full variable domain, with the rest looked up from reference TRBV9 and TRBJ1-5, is DSGVTQTPKHLITATGQRVTLRCSPRSGDLSVYWYQQSLDQGLQFLIQYYNGEERAKGNILERFSAQQFPDLHSELNLSSLELGDSALYFCASSVGGDYSNQPQHFGDGTRLSIL.

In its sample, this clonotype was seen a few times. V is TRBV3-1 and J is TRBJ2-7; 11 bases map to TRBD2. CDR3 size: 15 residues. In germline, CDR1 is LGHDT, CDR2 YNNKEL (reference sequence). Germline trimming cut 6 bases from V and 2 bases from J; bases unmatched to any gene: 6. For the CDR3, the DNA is TGTGCCAGCAGAACGGGACTAGCGGCAACCTACGAGCAGTACTTC. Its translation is CASRTGLAATYEQYF.

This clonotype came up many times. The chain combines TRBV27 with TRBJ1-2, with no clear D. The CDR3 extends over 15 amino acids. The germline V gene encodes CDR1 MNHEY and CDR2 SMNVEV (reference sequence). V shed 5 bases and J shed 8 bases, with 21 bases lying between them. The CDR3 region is CASSLTKGQSVGYTF. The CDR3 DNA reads TGTGCCAGCAGTCTAACAAAGGGCCAGTCGGTCGGCTACACCTTC.

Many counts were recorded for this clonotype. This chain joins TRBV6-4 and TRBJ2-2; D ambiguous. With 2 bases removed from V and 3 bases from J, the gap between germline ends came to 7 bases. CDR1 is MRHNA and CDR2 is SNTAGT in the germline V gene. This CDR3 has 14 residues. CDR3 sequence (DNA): TGTGCCAGCAGTGACGGCACTCACACCGGGGAGCTGTTTTTT. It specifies CASSDGTHTGELFF.

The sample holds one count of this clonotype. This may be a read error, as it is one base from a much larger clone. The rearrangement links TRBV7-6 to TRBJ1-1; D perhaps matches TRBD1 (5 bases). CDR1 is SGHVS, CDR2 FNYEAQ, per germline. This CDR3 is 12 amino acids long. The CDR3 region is CASSPAGTETFF. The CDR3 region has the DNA TGTGCCAGCAGCCCAGCGGGGACTGAAACTTTCTTT.

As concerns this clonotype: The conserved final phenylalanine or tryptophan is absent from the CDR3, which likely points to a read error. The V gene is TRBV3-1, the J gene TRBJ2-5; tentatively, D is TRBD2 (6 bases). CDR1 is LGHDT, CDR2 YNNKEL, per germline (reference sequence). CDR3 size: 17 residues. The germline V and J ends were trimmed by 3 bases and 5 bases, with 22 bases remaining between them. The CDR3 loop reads CASSHGIFTEGPETQYL. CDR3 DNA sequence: TGTGCCAGCAGCCATGGAATTTTTACGGAGGGGCCGGAGACCCAGTACTTA.

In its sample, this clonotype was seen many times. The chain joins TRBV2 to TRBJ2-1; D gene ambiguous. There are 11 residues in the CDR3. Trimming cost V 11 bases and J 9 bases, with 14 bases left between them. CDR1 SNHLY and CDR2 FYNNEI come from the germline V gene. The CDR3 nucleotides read TGTGCCCTGGTAAAAGGTCCTGAGCAGTTCTTC. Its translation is CALVKGPEQFF.

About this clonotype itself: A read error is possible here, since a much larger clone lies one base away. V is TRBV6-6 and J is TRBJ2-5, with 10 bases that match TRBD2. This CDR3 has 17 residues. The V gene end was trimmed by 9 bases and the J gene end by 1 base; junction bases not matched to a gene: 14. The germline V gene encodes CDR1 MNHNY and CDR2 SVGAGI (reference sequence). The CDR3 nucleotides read TGTGCCAGAAGCCCTGGTATAGCGGGGGGCGTCCAAGAGACCCAGTACTTC. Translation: CARSPGIAGGVQETQYF.

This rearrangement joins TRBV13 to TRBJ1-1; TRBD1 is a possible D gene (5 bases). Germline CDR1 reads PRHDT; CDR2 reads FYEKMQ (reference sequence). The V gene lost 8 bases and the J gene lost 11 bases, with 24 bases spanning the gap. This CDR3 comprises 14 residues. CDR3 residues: CASSNPGLRKGAFF. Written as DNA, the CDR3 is TGTGCCAGCTCCAACCCAGGGCTGAGAAAAGGGGCTTTCTTT.

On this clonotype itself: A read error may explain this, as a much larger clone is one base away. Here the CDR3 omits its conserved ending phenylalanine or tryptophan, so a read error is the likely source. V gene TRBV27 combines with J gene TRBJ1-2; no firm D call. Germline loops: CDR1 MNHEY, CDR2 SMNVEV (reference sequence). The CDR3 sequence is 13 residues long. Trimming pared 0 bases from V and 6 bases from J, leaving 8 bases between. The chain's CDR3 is CASSLSGPHGYTL. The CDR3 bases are TGTGCCAGCAGTTTATCGGGTCCCCATGGCTACACCTTA.

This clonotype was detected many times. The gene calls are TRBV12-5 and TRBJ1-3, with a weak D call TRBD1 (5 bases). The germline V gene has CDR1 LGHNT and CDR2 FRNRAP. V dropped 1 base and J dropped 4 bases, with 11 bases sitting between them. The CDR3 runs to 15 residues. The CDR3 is CASGLGNGGGNTIYF. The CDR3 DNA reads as TGTGCTAGTGGTTTGGGAAATGGGGGGGGAAACACCATATATTTT.

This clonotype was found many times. The CDR3 reads CASSFGLGGGSQETQYF. The CDR3 DNA reads as TGTGCCAGCAGTTTCGGGCTCGGGGGAGGCTCCCAAGAGACCCAGTACTTC. The genes are TRBV28 and TRBJ2-5, with a tentative D call TRBD2 (6 bases). Between the trimmed V and J ends, which lost 3 bases and 1 base, there was a span of 18 bases. This CDR3 spans 17 amino acids. Germline V gene sequence: CDR1 MDHEN, CDR2 SYDVKM.

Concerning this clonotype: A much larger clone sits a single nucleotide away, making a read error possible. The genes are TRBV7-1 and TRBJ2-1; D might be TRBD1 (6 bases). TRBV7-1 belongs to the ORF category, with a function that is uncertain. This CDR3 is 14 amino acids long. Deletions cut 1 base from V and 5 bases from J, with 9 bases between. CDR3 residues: CASSSGDINNEQFF. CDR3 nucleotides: TGTGCCAGCAGCTCAGGGGACATCAACAATGAGCAGTTCTTC.

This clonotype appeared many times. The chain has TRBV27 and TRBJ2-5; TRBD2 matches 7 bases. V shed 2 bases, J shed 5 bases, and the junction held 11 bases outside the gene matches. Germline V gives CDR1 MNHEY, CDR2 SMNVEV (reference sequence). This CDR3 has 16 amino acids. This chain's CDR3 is CASSLSLAGAFETQYF. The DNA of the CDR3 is TGTGCCAGCAGTTTAAGCTTGGCGGGAGCATTTGAGACCCAGTACTTC.